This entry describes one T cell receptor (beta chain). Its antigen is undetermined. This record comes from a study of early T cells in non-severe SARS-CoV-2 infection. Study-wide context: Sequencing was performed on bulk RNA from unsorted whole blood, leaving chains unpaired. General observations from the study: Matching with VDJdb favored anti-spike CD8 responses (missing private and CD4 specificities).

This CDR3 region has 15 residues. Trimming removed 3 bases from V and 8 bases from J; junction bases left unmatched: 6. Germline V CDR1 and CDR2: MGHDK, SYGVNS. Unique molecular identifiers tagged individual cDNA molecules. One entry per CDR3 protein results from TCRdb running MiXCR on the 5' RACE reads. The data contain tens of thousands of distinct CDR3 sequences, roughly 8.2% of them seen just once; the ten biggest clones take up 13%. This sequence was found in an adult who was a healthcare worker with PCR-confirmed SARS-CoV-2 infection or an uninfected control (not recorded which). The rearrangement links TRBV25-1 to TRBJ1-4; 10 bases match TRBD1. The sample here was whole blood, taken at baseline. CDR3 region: CASSERQGAWEKLFF. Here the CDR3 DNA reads TGTGCCAGCAGTGAGCGACAGGGGGCTTGGGAAAAACTGTTTTTT.